This is a list of T cell receptor beta chains from one sample in a study of cytomegalovirus exposure and HLA in healthy donors. Here immunoSEQ multiplex PCR was the method, and the copy in TCRdb shows in-frame clones only, minus some. The sample lists 150,000 to 170,000 clones; around 84% were seen once. Sequencing was performed on PBMCs. These receptors came from a human donor in good health. Both conserved end residues are part of each CDR3. The order of the fields is J gene, D gene, clone size, V gene, CDR3 DNA, CDR3 protein. The D gene is left open where the match is weak. Not all rows give a size; the values are once, few, many and, for expanded clones, a class.

TRBJ2-5,TRBD2,NA,TRBV7-2,TGTGCCAGCAGCACAGGGACTAGCGGTGCCCAAGAGACCCAGTACTTC,CASSTGTSGAQETQYF
TRBJ1-5,NA,NA,TRBV7-8,TGTGCCAGCAGCTTCAATAATCAGCCCCAGCATTTT,CASSFNNQPQHF
TRBJ1-2,NA,once,TRBV5-4,TGTGCCAGCAGCTTGGTAGCCTTCCGACCCTATGGCTACACCTTC,CASSLVAFRPYGYTF
TRBJ1-2,TRBD1,NA,TRBV6-5,TGTGCCAGCACTACTCGGGACAGGGGGCACTATGGCTACACCTTC,CASTTRDRGHYGYTF
TRBJ2-7,NA,NA,TRBV28,TGTGCCAGCAGTGAAGGGAGCTCCTACGAGCAGTACTTC,CASSEGSSYEQYF
TRBJ1-2,TRBD1,few,TRBV18,TGTGCCAGCTCACCCGGACAGGGTGGGTATGGCTACACCTTC,CASSPGQGGYGYTF
TRBJ1-4,NA,NA,TRBV2,TGTGCCAGCAGTGCAATCCGAGGGGAAAAACTGTTTTTT,CASSAIRGEKLFF
TRBJ1-1,NA,few,TRBV15,TGTGCCACCAGCAGAATCGACAGTGACTCTCCTGAAGCTTTCTTT,CATSRIDSDSPEAFF
TRBJ1-1,TRBD1,NA,TRBV5-4,TGTGCCAGCAGCTTGGAAGGTACAGGGGGCACTGAAGCTTTCTTT,CASSLEGTGGTEAFF
TRBJ1-1,TRBD1,NA,TRBV28,TGTGCCAGCATCACAGGGGGAGACACTGAAGCTTTCTTT,CASITGGDTEAFF
TRBJ2-2,NA,NA,TRBV6-1,TGTGCCAGCAGGGGGTGGGGGGGGCTGATCGGGGAGCTGTTTTTT,CASRGWGGLIGELFF
TRBJ1-5,TRBD1,NA,TRBV7-9,TGTGCCAGCAGCTTGGACAGGTCCGGTCAGCCCCAGCATTTT,CASSLDRSGQPQHF
TRBJ2-7,TRBD1,NA,TRBV6-5,TGTGCCAGCCAGGGACAGGCCTACGAGCAGTACTTC,CASQGQAYEQYF
TRBJ2-1,NA,NA,TRBV4-3,TGCGCCAGCAGCCAAAAAATCGACAGGACAACCTACAATGAGCAGTTCTTC,CASSQKIDRTTYNEQFF
TRBJ2-3,NA,NA,TRBV5-6,TGTGCCAGCAGCCTAAATAGGGGCTCTAGCACAGATACGCAGTATTTT,CASSLNRGSSTDTQYF
TRBJ2-2,NA,once,TRBV28,TGTGCCATCCAAACAGGAAACACCGGGGAGCTGTTTTTT,CAIQTGNTGELFF
TRBJ2-7,NA,NA,TRBV7-9,TGTGCCAGCAGCTTAGTCACTGCAGGGCCAAGGTACGAGCAGTACTTC,CASSLVTAGPRYEQYF
TRBJ2-2,NA,NA,TRBV10-2,TGCGCCAGCCGAGACCTAGGGGGTGGTCGCACCGGGGAGCTGTTTTTT,CASRDLGGGRTGELFF
TRBJ1-1,NA,NA,TRBV5-4,TGTGCCAGCAGCGGTCTCCAGTCTAAAAGCGGCACTGAAGCTTTCTTT,CASSGLQSKSGTEAFF
TRBJ1-1,TRBD1,NA,TRBV5-1,TGCGCCAGCAGCTTAGGGTACAGGGGCACTGAAGCTTTCTTT,CASSLGYRGTEAFF
TRBJ1-2,NA,NA,TRBV11-2,TGTGCCAGCAGAACATTCAGTGGGGAGGGACCAAACTATGGCTACACCTTC,CASRTFSGEGPNYGYTF
TRBJ1-1,TRBD1,NA,TRBV9,TGTGCCAGCAGCGGGGACAGGTTGGGAGACACTGAAGCTTTCTTT,CASSGDRLGDTEAFF
TRBJ1-2,NA,NA,TRBV4-1,TGCGCCAGCAGCCTCATAAGGGGGGGGCCTAACTATGGCTACACCTTC,CASSLIRGGPNYGYTF
TRBJ1-1,NA,NA,TRBV7-6,TGTGCCAGCAGCCCCTCCCCGAGCAGGGGGAACACTGAAGCTTTCTTT,CASSPSPSRGNTEAFF
TRBJ2-6,NA,NA,TRBV5-4,TGTGCCAGCTTGAGGTCTGGGGCCAACGTCCTGACTTTC,CASLRSGANVLTF
TRBJ2-7,NA,NA,TRBV27,TGTGCCAGCAGTTTAAGGGCGGGATCGGTCGAGCAGTACTTC,CASSLRAGSVEQYF
TRBJ2-7,NA,once,TRBV29-1,TGCAGCGTTGTTACTCCAGGGTCGCGAATCGAGCAGTACTTC,CSVVTPGSRIEQYF
TRBJ1-1,NA,once,TRBV7-8,TGTGCCAGCAGCCGCCAGGCGGGCACTGAAGCTTTCTTT,CASSRQAGTEAFF
TRBJ1-1,TRBD1,NA,TRBV7-6,TGTGCCAGCAGCCTGGCAGGGGGCAACACTGAAGCTTTCTTT,CASSLAGGNTEAFF
TRBJ1-5,TRBD1,NA,TRBV7-3,TGTGCCAGCAGCAGGGACAGGGATCAGCCCCAGCATTTT,CASSRDRDQPQHF
TRBJ2-1,TRBD2,few,TRBV5-4,TGTGCCAGCAGCTTGCCGGGAGGGTTATCCTACAATGAGCAGTTCTTC,CASSLPGGLSYNEQFF
TRBJ1-2,NA,NA,TRBV27,TGTGCCAGCAGTTTAAATTTTGCTCGCGACAGCTCTAACTATGGCTACACCTTC,CASSLNFARDSSNYGYTF
TRBJ2-7,TRBD1,NA,TRBV5-1,TGCGCCAGTTCTGGACAGGGGGGGGACGAGCAGTACTTC,CASSGQGGDEQYF
TRBJ2-7,TRBD2,NA,TRBV7-8,TGTGCCAGCAGCCGTATAGCGGGAGTGACCGACTACGAGCAGTACTTC,CASSRIAGVTDYEQYF
TRBJ2-6,NA,NA,TRBV28,TGTGCCAGCAGCAATGGCATCTCTGGGGCCAACGTCCTGACTTTC,CASSNGISGANVLTF
TRBJ1-4,NA,once,TRBV2,TGTGCCAGCAGTGAAGTGTCGGGGGGAGGGGAAAAACTGTTTTTT,CASSEVSGGGEKLFF
TRBJ2-3,NA,NA,TRBV5-1,TGCGCCAGCAGCTTACTGGTGCAGGGGAACACAGATACGCAGTATTTT,CASSLLVQGNTDTQYF
TRBJ2-3,TRBD2,NA,TRBV2,TGTGCCAGCAGTGTTCTAGCGGGGCACACAGATACGCAGTATTTT,CASSVLAGHTDTQYF
TRBJ2-1,TRBD1,NA,TRBV7-7,TGTGCCAGCAGACCCTACCAAGGACAGGGGTCCTACAATGAGCAGTTCTTC,CASRPYQGQGSYNEQFF
TRBJ2-7,NA,many,TRBV7-9,TGTGCCAGCAGCCGGATTATAGGGCAGGAGGACGAGCAGTACTTC,CASSRIIGQEDEQYF
TRBJ2-1,NA,once,TRBV11-2,TGTGCCAGCAGCAACAGTCGGGGAAGGTCCAGTTTGCAGTTCTTC,CASSNSRGRSSLQFF
TRBJ2-7,NA,few,TRBV11-1,TGTGCCAGCAGCCTCAGCTCCTACGAGCAGTACTTC,CASSLSSYEQYF
TRBJ2-7,TRBD1,NA,TRBV6-1,TGTGCCACCGACAGGGGCCCGGGGACCTACGAGCAGTACTTC,CATDRGPGTYEQYF
TRBJ1-1,TRBD1,NA,TRBV19,TGTGCCAGTAGTATGAGCGGAGACAGGGGCGACACTGAAGCTTTCTTT,CASSMSGDRGDTEAFF
TRBJ1-6,TRBD1,NA,TRBV9,TGTGCCAGCAGCCGGGACAGGGGGGAGAATAATTCACCCCTCCACTTT,CASSRDRGENNSPLHF
TRBJ1-1,TRBD1,NA,TRBV2,TGTGCCAGCAGTGTCCGGACAGGGTTTGAAGCTTTCTTT,CASSVRTGFEAFF
TRBJ1-5,NA,NA,TRBV7-9,TGTGCCAGCAGCTTTGGAGGGGCCGATCAGCCCCAGCATTTT,CASSFGGADQPQHF
TRBJ2-5,TRBD2,NA,TRBV5-6,TGTGCCAGCAGTCTTACGGGGACTAGCGGGCGTTTGACCCAGTACTTC,CASSLTGTSGRLTQYF
TRBJ2-7,NA,NA,TRBV9,TGTGCCAGCAGCCCAGGGCGGATGGGCTCCTACGAGCAGTACTTC,CASSPGRMGSYEQYF
TRBJ2-3,NA,NA,TRBV5-1,TGCGCCAGCAGCTTGGAGCGCACAGATACGCAGTATTTT,CASSLERTDTQYF
TRBJ1-4,TRBD1,NA,TRBV6-1,TGTGCCAGCAGTGATCTGGGGGGGACAGGGAGTGAAAAACTGTTTTTT,CASSDLGGTGSEKLFF
TRBJ1-3,NA,once,TRBV5-1,TGCGCCAGCAGCTTGGGCAGCTCTGGAAACACCATATATTTT,CASSLGSSGNTIYF
TRBJ2-7,NA,NA,TRBV18,TGTGCCAGCTCCGTAGATCGCGCGAGCTACGAGCAGTACTTC,CASSVDRASYEQYF
TRBJ1-5,NA,NA,TRBV6-1,TGTGCCAGCAGTGAAGGGGTACAGCCAAATCAGCCCCAGCATTTT,CASSEGVQPNQPQHF